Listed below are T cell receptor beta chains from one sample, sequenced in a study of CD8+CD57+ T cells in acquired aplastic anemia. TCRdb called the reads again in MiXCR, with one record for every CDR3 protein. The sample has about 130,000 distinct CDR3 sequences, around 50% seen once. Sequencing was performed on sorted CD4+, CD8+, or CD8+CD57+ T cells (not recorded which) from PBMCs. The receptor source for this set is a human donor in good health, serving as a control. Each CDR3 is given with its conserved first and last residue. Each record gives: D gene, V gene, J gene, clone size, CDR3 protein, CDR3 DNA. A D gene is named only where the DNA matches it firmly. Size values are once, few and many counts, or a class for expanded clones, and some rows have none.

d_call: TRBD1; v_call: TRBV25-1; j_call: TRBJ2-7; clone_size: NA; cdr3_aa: CASPSPGTGVYEQYF; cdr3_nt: TGTGCCAGCCCCTCCCCCGGGACAGGGGTCTACGAGCAGTACTTC
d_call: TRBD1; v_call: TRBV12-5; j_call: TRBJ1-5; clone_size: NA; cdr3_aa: CASGMGQPNQPQHF; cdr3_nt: TGTGCTAGTGGTATGGGACAGCCCAATCAGCCCCAGCATTTT
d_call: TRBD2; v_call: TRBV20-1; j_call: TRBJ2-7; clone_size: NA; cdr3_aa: CSAPGLAGASSYEQYF; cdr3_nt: TGCAGTGCCCCGGGACTAGCGGGGGCTAGCTCCTACGAGCAGTACTTC
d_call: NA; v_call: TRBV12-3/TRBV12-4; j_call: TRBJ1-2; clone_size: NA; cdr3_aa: CASSLGKRSGYTF; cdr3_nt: TGTGCCAGCAGTTTAGGAAAGCGGAGTGGCTACACCTTC
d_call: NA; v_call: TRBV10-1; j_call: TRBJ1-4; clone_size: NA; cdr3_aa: CASSPDTEKLFF; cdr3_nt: TGCGCCAGCAGTCCGGACACTGAAAAACTGTTTTTT
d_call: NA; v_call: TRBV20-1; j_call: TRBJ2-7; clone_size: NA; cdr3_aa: CSARDNRGEQYF; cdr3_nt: TGCAGTGCTAGAGATAATCGGGGGGAGCAGTACTTC
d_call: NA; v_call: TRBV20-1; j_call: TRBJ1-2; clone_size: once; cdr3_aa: CSAVRGGTNYGYTF; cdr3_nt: TGCAGTGCTGTGCGGGGAGGTACTAACTATGGCTACACCTTC
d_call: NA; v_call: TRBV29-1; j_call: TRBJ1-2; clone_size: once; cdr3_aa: CSVSRVANYGYTF; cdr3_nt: TGCAGCGTTTCGAGGGTTGCTAACTATGGCTACACCTTC
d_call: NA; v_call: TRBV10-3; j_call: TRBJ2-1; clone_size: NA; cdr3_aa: CAISESILRVNNEQFF; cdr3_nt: TGTGCCATCAGTGAGTCGATCCTCAGGGTAAACAATGAGCAGTTCTTC
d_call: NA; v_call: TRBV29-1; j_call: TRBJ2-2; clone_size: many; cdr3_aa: CVGQSNTGELFF; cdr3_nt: TGCGTAGGTCAGAGTAACACCGGGGAGCTGTTTTTT
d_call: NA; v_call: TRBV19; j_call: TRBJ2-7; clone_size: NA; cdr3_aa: CASSIRGLSYEQYF; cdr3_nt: TGTGCCAGTAGTATACGTGGGCTCTCCTACGAGCAGTACTTC
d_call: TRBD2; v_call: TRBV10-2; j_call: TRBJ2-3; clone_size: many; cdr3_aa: CASSVSIAGGQDTQYF; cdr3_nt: TGCGCCAGCAGTGTGTCTATAGCGGGGGGGCAAGATACGCAGTATTTT
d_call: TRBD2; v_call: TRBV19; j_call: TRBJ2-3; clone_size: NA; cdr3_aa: CASSLVAGDTQYF; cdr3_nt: TGTGCCAGTAGTCTGGTAGCGGGCGATACGCAGTATTTT
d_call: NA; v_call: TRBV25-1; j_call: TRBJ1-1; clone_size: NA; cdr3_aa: CANQGRSNTEAFF; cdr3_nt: TGTGCCAACCAGGGACGGTCGAACACTGAAGCTTTCTTT
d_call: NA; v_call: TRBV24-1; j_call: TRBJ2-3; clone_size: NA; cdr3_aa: CATSDFVAGDTDTQYF; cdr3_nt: TGTGCCACCAGTGATTTCGTGGCAGGGGACACAGATACGCAGTATTTT
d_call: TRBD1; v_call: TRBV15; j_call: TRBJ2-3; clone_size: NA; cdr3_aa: CATSRKGASTDTQYF; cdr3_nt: TGTGCCACCAGCCGGAAGGGGGCCAGCACAGATACGCAGTATTTT
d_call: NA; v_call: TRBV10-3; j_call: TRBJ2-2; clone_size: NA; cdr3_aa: CASSYSFVPNTGELFF; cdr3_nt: TGTGCCAGCAGTTACTCTTTTGTTCCGAACACCGGGGAGCTGTTTTTT
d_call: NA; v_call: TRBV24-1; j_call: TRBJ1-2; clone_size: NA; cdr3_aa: CATSDSGPGYTF; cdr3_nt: TGTGCCACCAGTGATTCCGGTCCTGGCTACACCTTC
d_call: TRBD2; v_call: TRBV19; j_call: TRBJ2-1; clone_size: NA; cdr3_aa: CASRPRAGGNNEQFF; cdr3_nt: TGCGCCAGTAGGCCTAGGGCGGGGGGAAACAATGAGCAGTTCTTC
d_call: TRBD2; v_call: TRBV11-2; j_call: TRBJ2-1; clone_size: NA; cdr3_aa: CASSLGTSGDYNEQFF; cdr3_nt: TGTGCCAGCAGCTTAGGAACTAGCGGGGATTACAATGAGCAGTTCTTC
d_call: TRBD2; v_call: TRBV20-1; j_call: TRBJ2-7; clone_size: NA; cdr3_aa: CSARTGGGASYEQYF; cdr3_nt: TGCAGTGCTCGCACTGGCGGGGGGGCGTCCTACGAGCAGTACTTC
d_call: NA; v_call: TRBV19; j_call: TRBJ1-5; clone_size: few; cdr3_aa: CASSATTGSHQPQHF; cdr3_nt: TGTGCCAGTAGTGCCACGACAGGTTCTCATCAGCCCCAGCATTTT
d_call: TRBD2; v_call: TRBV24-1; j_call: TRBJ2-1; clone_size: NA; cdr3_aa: CATSPGTSGVEQFF; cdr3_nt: TGTGCCACGTCACCGGGGACTAGCGGGGTTGAGCAGTTCTTC
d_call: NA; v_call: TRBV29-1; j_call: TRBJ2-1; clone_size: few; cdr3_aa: CSAREADYNEQFF; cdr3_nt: TGCAGTGCTAGAGAGGCCGATTATAATGAGCAGTTCTTC
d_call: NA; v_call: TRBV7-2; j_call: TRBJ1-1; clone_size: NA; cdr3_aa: CASSFSGGTGGAFF; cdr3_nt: TGTGCCAGCAGCTTTAGCGGAGGGACGGGGGGAGCTTTCTTT
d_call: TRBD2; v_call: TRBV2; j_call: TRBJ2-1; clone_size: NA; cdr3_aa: CATTGLAEPDFSYNEQFF; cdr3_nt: TGTGCCACCACAGGACTAGCGGAACCGGATTTCTCCTACAATGAGCAGTTCTTC
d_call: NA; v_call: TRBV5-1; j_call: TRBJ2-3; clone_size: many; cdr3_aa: CASSARQDSSTDTQYF; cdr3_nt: TGCGCCAGCAGCGCCCGACAGGATTCTAGCACAGATACGCAGTATTTT
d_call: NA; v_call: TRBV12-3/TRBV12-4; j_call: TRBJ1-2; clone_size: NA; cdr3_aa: CASSPPGAQGYTF; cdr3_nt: TGTGCCAGCAGTCCGCCAGGGGCCCAAGGCTACACCTTC
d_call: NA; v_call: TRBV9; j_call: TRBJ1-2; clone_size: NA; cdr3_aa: CASSDRFNYGYTF; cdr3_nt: TGTGCCAGCAGCGACAGATTTAACTATGGCTACACCTTC
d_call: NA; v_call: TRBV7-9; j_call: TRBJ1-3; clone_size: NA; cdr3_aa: CASSLDLNTIYF; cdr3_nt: TGTGCCAGCAGCCTAGACTTGAACACCATATATTTT
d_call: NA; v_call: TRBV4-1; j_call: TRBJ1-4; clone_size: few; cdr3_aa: CASSQADLSGSVNEKLFF; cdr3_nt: TGCGCCAGCAGCCAAGCGGACCTATCTGGCTCCGTTAATGAAAAACTGTTTTTT